This TCR beta chain appears in the sequencing data of a study of radiotherapy plus CTLA-4 blockade in lung cancer. Data came from immunoSEQ multiplex PCR; TCRdb stores just in-frame clones and leaves some out. Among nearly 110,000 clones listed, approximately 81% were seen once. V lost 6 bases and J lost 2, with 11 bases in between. Germline loops: CDR1 SGHRS, CDR2 YFSETQ. This CDR3 has 14 residues. Specimen: peripheral blood, collected from a patient treated with radiotherapy plus ipilimumab. The sequence came from a human donor with non-small cell lung cancer that progressed on radiotherapy plus ipilimumab. Some clones in this sample may be carry-over from other donors' samples. This chain joins TRBV5-1 and TRBJ2-2; tentatively, D is TRBD1 (5 bases). The CDR3 DNA is TGCGCCAGCACGACGACAGCAAACACCGGGGAGCTGTTTTTT. This gives the protein CASTTTANTGELFF.